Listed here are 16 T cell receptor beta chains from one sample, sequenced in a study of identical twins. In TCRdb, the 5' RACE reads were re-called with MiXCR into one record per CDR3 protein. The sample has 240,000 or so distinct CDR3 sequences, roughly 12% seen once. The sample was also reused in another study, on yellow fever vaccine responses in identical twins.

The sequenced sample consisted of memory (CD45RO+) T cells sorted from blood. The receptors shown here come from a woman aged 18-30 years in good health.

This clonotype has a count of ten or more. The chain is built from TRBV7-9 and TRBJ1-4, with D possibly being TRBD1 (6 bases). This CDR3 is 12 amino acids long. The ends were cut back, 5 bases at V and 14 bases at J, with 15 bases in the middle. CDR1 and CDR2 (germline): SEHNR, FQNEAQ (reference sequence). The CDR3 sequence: CASSIGQFGLFF. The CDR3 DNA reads TGTGCCAGCAGCATAGGACAGTTCGGTCTGTTTTTT. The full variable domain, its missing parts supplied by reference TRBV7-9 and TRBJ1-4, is DTGVSQNPRHKITKRGQNVTFRCDPISEHNRLYWYRQTLGQGPEFLTYFQNEAQLEKSRLLSDRFSAERPKGSFSTLEIQRTEQGDSAMYLCASSIGQFGLFFGSGTQLSVL.

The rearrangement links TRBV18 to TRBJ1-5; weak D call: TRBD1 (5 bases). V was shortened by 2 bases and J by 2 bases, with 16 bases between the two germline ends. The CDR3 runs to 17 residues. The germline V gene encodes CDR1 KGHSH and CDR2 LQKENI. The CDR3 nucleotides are TGTGCCAGCTCACCAGGAAGGGACTTAGTTGGCAATCAGCCCCAGCATTTT. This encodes CASSPGRDLVGNQPQHF.

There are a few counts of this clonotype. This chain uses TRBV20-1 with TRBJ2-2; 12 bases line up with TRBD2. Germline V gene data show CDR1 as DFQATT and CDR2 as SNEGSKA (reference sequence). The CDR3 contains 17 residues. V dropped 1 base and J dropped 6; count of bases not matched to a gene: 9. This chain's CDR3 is CSARGITSGRRAGELFF. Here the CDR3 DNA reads TGCAGTGCTAGAGGCATCACTAGCGGGAGGCGGGCCGGGGAGCTGTTTTTT.

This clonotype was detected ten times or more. The CDR3, as DNA: TGTGCCAGCAGCCAAGGCGACTCTCCTTCCTACGAGCAGTACTTC. Translation: CASSQGDSPSYEQYF. The chain joins TRBV4-2 to TRBJ2-7; D is unresolved. Germline-derived CDR1 and CDR2 are LGHNA and YNFKEQ. Trimming stripped 1 base from V and 1 base from J, with 11 bases between. This CDR3 has 15 residues.

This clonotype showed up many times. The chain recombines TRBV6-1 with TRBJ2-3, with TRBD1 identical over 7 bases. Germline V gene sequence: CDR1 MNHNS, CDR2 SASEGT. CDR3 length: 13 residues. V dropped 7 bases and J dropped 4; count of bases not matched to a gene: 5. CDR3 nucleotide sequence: TGTGCCAGCACCCCAAGGGGGCCAGATACGCAGTATTTT. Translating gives CASTPRGPDTQYF.

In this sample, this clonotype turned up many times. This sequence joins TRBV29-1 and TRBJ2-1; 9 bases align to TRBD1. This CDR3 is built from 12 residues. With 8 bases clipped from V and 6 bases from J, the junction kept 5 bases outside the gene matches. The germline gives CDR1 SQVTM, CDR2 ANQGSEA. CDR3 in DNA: TGCAGCTTAACGACAGGGGGCAATGAGCAGTTCTTC. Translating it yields CSLTTGGNEQFF.

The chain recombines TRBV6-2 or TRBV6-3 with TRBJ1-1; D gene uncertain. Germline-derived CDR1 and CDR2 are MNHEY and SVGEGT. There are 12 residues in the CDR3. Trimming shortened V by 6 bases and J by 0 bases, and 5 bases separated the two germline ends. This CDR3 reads CASRWMNTEAFF. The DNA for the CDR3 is TGTGCCAGCAGATGGATGAACACTGAAGCTTTCTTT.

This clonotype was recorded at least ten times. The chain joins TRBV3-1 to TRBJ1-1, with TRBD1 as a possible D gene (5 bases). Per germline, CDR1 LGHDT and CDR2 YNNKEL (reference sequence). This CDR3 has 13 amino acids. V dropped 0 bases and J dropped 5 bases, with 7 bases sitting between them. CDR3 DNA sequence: TGTGCCAGCAGCCAAGACGGGGGTACTGAAGCTTTCTTT. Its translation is CASSQDGGTEAFF.

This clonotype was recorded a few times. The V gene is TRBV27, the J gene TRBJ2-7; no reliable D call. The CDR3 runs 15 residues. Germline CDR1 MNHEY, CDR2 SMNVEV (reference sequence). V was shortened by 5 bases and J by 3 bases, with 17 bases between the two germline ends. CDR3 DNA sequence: TGTGCCAGCAGTCCCCGAAGAACACCCAACTACGAGCAGTACTTC. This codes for CASSPRRTPNYEQYF.

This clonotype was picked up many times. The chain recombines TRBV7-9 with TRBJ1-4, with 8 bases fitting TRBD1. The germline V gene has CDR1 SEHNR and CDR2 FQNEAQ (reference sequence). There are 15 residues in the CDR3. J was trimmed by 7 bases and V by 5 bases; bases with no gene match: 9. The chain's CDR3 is CASSVLGQDGEKLFF. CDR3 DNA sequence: TGTGCCAGCAGCGTCCTGGGACAGGACGGTGAAAAACTGTTTTTT. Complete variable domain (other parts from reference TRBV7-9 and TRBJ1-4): DTGVSQNPRHKITKRGQNVTFRCDPISEHNRLYWYRQTLGQGPEFLTYFQNEAQLEKSRLLSDRFSAERPKGSFSTLEIQRTEQGDSAMYLCASSVLGQDGEKLFFGSGTQLSVL.

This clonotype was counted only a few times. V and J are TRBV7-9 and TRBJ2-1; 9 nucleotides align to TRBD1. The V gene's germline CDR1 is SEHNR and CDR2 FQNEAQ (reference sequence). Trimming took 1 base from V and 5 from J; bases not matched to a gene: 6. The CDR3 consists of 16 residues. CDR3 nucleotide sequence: TGTGCCAGCAGCTTAGATGGGGGACAGGGAAACAATGAGCAGTTCTTC. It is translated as CASSLDGGQGNNEQFF.

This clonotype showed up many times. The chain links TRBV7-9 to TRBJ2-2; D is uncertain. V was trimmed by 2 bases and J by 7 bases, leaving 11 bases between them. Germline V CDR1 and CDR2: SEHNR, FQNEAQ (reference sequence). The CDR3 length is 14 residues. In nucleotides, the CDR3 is TGTGCCAGCAGCTTACCCCAGGCGAACGGGGAGCTGTTTTTT. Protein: CASSLPQANGELFF.

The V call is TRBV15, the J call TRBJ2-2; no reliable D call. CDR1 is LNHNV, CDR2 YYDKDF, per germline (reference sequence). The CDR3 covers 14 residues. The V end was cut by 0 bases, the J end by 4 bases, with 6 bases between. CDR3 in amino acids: CATSRDYTTGELFF. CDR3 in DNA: TGTGCCACCAGCAGAGACTATACCACCGGGGAGCTGTTTTTT.

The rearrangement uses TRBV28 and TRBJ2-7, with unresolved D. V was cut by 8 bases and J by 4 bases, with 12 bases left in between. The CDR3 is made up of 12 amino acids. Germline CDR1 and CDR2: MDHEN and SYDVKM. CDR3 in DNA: TGTGCCAGCGGGCCGTTGGGATACGAGCAGTACTTC. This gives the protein CASGPLGYEQYF.

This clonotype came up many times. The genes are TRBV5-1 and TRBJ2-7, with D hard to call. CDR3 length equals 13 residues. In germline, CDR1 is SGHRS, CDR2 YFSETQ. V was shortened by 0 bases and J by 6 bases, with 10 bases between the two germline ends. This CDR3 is CASSLGVSSEQYF. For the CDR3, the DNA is TGCGCCAGCAGCTTGGGGGTCAGCTCCGAGCAGTACTTC.

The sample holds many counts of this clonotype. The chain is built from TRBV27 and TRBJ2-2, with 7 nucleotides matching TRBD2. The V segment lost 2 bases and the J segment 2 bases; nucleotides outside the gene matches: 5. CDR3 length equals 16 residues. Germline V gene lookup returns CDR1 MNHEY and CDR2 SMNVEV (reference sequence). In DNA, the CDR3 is TGTGCCAGCAGTTTAAGCCTAGCGGTTAACACCGGGGAGCTGTTTTTT. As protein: CASSLSLAVNTGELFF.